This TCR beta chain was found in a study of T cell changes during pregnancy in multiple sclerosis. Per the germline V gene, CDR1 is LNHNV and CDR2 is YYDKDF (reference sequence). The CDR3 consists of 14 residues. V gave up 3 bases and J gave up 6 bases, with 11 bases separating them. Data came from immunoSEQ multiplex PCR; TCRdb stores just in-frame clones and leaves some out. The sample has some 80,000 clones, roughly 90% seen once. This chain connects TRBV15 to TRBJ2-2, with a possible D match to TRBD2 (5 bases). This receptor was identified in a female donor in good health, enrolled as a control in a pregnancy study. The source was peripheral blood, collected in the first trimester of pregnancy. This chain's CDR3 is CATSRELGSGELFF. The CDR3 DNA reads as TGTGCCACCAGCAGGGAACTAGGATCCGGGGAGCTGTTTTTT. Full variable domain (outside the CDR3, taken from reference TRBV15 and TRBJ2-2): DAMVIQNPRYQVTQFGKPVTLSCSQTLNHNVMYWYQQKSSQAPKLLFHYYDKDFNNEADTPDNFQSRRPNTSFCFLDIRSPGLGDTAMYLCATSRELGSGELFFGEGSRLTVL.